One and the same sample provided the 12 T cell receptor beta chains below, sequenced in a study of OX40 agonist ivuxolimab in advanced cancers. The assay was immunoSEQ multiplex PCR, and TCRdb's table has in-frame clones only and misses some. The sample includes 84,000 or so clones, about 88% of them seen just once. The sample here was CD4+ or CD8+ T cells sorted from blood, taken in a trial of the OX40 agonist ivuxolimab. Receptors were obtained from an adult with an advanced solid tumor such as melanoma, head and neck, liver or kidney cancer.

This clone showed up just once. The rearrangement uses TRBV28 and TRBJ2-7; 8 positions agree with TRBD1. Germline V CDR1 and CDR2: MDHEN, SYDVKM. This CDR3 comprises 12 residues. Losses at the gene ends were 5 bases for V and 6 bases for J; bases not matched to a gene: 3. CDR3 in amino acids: CASSQGASEQYF. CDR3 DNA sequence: TGTGCCAGCAGTCAGGGGGCTAGCGAGCAGTACTTC. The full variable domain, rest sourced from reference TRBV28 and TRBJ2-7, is DVKVTQSSRYLVKRTGEKVFLECVQDMDHENMFWYRQDPGLGLRLIYFSYDVKMKEKGDIPEGYSVSREKKERFSLILESASTNQTSMYLCASSQGASEQYFGPGTRLTVT.

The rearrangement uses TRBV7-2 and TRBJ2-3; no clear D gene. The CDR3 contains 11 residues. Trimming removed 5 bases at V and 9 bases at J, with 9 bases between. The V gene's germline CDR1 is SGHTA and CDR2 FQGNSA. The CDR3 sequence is CASSRAGTQYF. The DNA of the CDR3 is TGTGCCAGCAGCCGCGCCGGAACGCAGTATTTT.

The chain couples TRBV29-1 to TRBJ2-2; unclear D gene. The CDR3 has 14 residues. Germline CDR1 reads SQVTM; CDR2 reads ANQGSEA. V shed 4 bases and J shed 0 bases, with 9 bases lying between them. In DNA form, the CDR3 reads TGCAGCGTTGCTCCTCTAGCGAACACCGGGGAGCTGTTTTTT. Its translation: CSVAPLANTGELFF.

The CDR3 DNA reads as TGTGCCAGCAGTTACTCGGGCGCAAAGGGGGAGACCCAGTACTTC. Amino acid sequence: CASSYSGAKGETQYF. The gene calls are TRBV6-5 and TRBJ2-5; perhaps TRBD1 as D (5 bases). This CDR3 is 15 amino acids long. Germline V gene lookup returns CDR1 MNHEY and CDR2 SVGAGI. V was pared by 0 bases and J by 5 bases, with 13 bases between.

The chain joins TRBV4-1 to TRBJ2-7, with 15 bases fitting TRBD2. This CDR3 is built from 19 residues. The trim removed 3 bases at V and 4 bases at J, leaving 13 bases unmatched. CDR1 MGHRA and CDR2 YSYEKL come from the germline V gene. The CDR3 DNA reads TGCGCCAGCAGCCATGGGACTAGCGGGGGGTCCAAAAATTCGTACGAGCAGTACTTC. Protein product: CASSHGTSGGSKNSYEQYF.

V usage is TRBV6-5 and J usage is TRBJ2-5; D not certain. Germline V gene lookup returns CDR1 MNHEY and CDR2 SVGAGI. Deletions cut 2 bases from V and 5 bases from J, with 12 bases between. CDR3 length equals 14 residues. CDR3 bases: TGTGCCAGCAGTTACGGCGTAGGCCGCGAGACCCAGTACTTC. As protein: CASSYGVGRETQYF.

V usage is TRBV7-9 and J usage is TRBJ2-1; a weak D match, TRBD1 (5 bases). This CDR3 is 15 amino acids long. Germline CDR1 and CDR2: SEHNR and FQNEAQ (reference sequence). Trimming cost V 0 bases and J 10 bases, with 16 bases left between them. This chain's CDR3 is CASSLAGPWGNEQFF. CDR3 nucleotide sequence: TGTGCCAGCAGCTTAGCGGGGCCATGGGGCAACGAGCAGTTCTTC.

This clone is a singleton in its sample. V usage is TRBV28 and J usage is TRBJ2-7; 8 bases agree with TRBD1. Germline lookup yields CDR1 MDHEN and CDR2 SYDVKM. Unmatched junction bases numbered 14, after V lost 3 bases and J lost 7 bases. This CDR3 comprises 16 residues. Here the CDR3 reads CASSLLTGGKMGEQYF. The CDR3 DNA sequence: TGTGCCAGCAGTTTGCTTACAGGGGGGAAGATGGGTGAGCAGTACTTC.

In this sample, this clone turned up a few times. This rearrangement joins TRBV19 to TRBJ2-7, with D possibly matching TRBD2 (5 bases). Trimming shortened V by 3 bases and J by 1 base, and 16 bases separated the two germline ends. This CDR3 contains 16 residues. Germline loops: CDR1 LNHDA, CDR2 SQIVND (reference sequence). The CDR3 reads CASSMPSGIKSYEQYF. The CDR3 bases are TGTGCCAGTAGTATGCCGTCGGGAATAAAATCCTACGAGCAGTACTTC.

The CDR3 nucleotides read TGTGCCAGCAGCTGGGACCAAGGAGAGCAGTACTTC. It yields the protein CASSWDQGEQYF. The chain combines TRBV11-2 with TRBJ2-7, with D tentatively TRBD1 or TRBD2 (5 bases each). The germline gives CDR1 SGHAT, CDR2 FQNNGV. Trimming left V 4 bases short and J 7 bases short, with 11 bases between. CDR3 length equals 12 residues.

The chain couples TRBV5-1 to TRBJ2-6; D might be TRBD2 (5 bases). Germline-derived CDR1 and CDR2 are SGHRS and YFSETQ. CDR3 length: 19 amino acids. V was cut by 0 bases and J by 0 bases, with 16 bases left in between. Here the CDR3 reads CASSLGGGLAISGANVLTF. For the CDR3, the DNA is TGCGCCAGCAGCTTGGGAGGCGGCCTAGCCATCTCTGGGGCCAACGTCCTGACTTTC.

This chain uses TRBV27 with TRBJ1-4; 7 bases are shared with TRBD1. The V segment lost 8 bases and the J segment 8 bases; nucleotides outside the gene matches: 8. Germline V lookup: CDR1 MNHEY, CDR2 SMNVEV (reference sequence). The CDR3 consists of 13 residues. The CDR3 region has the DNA TGTGCCAGCGCTGACAGGGTTCGAGAAAAACTGTTTTTT. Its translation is CASADRVREKLFF.